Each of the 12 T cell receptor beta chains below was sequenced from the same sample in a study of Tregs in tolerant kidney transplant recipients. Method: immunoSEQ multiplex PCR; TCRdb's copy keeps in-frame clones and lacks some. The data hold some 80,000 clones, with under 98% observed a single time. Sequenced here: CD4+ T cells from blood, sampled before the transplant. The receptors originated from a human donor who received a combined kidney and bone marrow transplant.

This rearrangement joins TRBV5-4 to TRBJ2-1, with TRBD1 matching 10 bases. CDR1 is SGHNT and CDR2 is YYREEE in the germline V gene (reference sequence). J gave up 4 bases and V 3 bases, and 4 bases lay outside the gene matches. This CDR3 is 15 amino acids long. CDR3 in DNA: TGTGCCAGCAGCTGGGACAGGGGCACATACAATGAGCAGTTCTTC. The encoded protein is CASSWDRGTYNEQFF.

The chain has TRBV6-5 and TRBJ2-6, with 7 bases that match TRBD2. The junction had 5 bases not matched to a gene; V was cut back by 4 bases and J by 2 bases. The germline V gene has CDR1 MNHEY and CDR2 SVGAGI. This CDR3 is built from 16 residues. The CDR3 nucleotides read TGTGCCAGCAGTTGGACTAGTCCCACTGGGGCCAACGTCCTGACTTTC. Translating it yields CASSWTSPTGANVLTF.

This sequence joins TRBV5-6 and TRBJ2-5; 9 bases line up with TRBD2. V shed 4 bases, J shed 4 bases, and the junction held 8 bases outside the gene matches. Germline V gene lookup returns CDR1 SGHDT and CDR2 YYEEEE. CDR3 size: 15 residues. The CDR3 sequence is CASSTGLARGETQYF. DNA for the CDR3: TGTGCCAGCAGCACGGGACTAGCTCGTGGAGAGACCCAGTACTTC.

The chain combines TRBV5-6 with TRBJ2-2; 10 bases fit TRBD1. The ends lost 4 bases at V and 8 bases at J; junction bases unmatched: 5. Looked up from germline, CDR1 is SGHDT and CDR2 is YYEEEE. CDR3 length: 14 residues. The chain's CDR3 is CASSPDRGEGELFF. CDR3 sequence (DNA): TGTGCCAGCAGCCCGGACAGGGGGGAAGGGGAGCTGTTTTTT.

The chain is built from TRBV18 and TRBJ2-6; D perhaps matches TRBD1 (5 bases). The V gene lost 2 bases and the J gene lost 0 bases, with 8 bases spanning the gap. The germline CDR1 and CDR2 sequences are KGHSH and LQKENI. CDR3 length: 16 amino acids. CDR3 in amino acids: CASSPRGGSGANVLTF. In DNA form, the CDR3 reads TGTGCCAGCTCACCAAGGGGCGGCTCTGGGGCCAACGTCCTGACTTTC.

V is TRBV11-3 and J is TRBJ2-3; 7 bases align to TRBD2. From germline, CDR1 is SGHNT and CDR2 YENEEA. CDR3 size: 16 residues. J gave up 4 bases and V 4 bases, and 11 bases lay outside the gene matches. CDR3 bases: TGTGCCAGCAGCTCTCGGGGCGTTGCGGGAGCAGATACGCAGTATTTT. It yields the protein CASSSRGVAGADTQYF.

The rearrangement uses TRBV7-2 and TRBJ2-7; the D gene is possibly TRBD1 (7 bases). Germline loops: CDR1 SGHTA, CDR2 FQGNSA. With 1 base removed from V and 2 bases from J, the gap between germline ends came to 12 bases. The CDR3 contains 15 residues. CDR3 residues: CASSLGRDRTYEQYF. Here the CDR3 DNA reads TGTGCCAGCAGCTTAGGGCGGGACAGAACCTACGAGCAGTACTTC. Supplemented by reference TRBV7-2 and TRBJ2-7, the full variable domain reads GAGVSQSPSNKVTEKGKDVELRCDPISGHTALYWYRQSLGQGLEFLIYFQGNSAPDKSGLPSDRFSAERTGGSVSTLTIQRTQQEDSAVYLCASSLGRDRTYEQYFGPGTRLTVT.

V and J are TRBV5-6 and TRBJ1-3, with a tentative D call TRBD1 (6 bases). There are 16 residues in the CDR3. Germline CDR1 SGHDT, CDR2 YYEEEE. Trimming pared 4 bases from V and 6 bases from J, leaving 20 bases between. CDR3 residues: CASSVTGISGANTIYF. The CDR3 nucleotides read TGTGCCAGCAGCGTCACAGGGATCTCTGGAGCAAACACCATATATTTT.

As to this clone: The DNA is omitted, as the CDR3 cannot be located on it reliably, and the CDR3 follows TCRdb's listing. The CDR3 region is CASSRDPATAGSCFF. V usage is TRBV4-3 and J usage is TRBJ2-2; TRBD2, the table's D call, lacks a check against the DNA. Per germline, CDR1 LGHNA and CDR2 YSLEER. The CDR3 has 15 amino acids, counting both end residues.

CDR3 in amino acids: CASRGRGDQPQHF. The CDR3 nucleotides read TGTGCCAGCAGGGGCAGGGGCGATCAGCCCCAGCATTTT. This chain joins TRBV2 and TRBJ1-5, with D tentatively TRBD1 (6 bases). Germline V gives CDR1 SNHLY, CDR2 FYNNEI. This CDR3 region has 13 residues. V dropped 6 bases and J dropped 5 bases, with 11 bases sitting between them.

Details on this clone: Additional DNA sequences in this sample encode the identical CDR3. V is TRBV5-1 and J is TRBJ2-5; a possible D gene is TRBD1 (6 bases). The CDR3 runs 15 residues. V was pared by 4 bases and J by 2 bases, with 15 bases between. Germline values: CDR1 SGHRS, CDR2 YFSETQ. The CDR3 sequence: CASSTGLTGQETQYF. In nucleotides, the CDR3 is TGCGCCAGCAGCACAGGGTTGACAGGACAAGAGACCCAGTACTTC.

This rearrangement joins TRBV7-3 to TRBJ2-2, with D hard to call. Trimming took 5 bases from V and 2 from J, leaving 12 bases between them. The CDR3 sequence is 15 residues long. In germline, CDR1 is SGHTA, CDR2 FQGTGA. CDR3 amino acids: CASSPRASNTGELFF. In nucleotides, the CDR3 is TGTGCCAGCAGCCCCCGTGCTAGTAACACCGGGGAGCTGTTTTTT.